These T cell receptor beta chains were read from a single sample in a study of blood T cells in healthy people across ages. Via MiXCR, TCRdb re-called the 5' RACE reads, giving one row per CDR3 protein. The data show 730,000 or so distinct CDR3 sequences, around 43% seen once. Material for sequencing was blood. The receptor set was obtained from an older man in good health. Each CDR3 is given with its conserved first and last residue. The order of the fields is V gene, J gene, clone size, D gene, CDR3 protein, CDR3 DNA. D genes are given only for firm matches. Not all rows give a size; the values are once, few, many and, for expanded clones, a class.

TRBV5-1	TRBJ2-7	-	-	CASSLVGSEQYF	TGCGCCAGCAGCTTGGTGGGGAGCGAGCAGTACTTC
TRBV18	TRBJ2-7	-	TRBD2	CASKVSGTYEQYF	TGTGCCAGCAAAGTTAGCGGGACCTACGAGCAGTACTTC
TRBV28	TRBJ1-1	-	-	CASSATVGKGNTEAFF	TGTGCCAGCAGTGCGACAGTCGGCAAGGGGAACACTGAAGCTTTCTTT
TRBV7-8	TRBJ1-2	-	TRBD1	CASSTRQGNYGYTF	TGTGCCAGCAGCACTAGACAGGGCAACTATGGCTACACCTTC
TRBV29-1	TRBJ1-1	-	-	CTSGNWNTEAFF	TGCACAAGCGGCAATTGGAACACTGAAGCTTTCTTT
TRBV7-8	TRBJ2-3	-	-	CASRLGVPDTQYF	TGTGCCAGCAGGTTAGGGGTACCAGATACGCAGTATTTT
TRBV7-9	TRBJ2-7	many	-	CASSRGGTYEQYF	TGTGCCAGCAGCCGTGGGGGAACCTACGAGCAGTACTTC
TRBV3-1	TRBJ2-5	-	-	CASSQKGGKETQYF	TGTGCCAGCAGCCAAAAGGGGGGAAAAGAGACCCAGTACTTC
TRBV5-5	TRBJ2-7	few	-	CASSRGFDYEQYF	TGTGCCAGCAGCCGGGGATTTGATTACGAGCAGTACTTC
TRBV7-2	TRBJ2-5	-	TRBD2	CASSFAPGGGLETQYF	TGTGCCAGCAGCTTCGCCCCTGGCGGGGGGTTGGAGACCCAGTACTTC
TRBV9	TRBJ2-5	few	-	CASSVNPIRETQYF	TGTGCCAGCAGCGTTAATCCGATTAGGGAGACCCAGTACTTC
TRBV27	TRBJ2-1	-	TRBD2	CASTPMRTSGTFYNEQFF	TGTGCCAGCACCCCAATGAGGACTAGCGGGACGTTCTACAATGAGCAGTTCTTC
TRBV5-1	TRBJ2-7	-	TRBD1	CASSLWTGASYEQYF	TGCGCCAGCAGCTTGTGGACAGGGGCCTCTTACGAGCAGTACTTC
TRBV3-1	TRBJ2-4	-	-	CASSQAPGHSGVIQYF	TGTGCCAGCAGCCAGGCGCCGGGCCACTCAGGGGTCATTCAGTACTTC
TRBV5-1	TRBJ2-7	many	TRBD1	CASSLEGQGAGEQYF	TGCGCCAGCAGCCTGGAGGGACAGGGGGCCGGGGAGCAGTACTTC
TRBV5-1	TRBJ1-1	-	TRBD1	CASSPRGTVDSTEAFF	TGCGCCAGCAGCCCTCGAGGGACAGTTGATTCCACTGAAGCTTTCTTT
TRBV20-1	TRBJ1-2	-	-	CSAGTGANYGYTF	TGCAGTGCTGGAACAGGAGCTAACTATGGCTACACCTTC
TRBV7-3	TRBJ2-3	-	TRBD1	CASSLQGQGLTSTDTQYF	TGTGCCAGCAGCTTACAGGGACAGGGTCTTACTAGCACAGATACGCAGTATTTT
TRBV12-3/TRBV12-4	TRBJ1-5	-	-	CASSSMGNQPQHF	TGTGCCAGCAGTTCGATGGGCAATCAGCCCCAGCATTTT